Presented here are 22 T cell receptor beta chains from one specimen sequenced in a study of shared clonotypes between healthy human individuals. Assay used: immunoSEQ multiplex PCR; TCRdb lists only in-frame clones, some missing. In the table there are approximately 1,500,000 clones, around 97% of which are singletons. The sequenced sample was naive CD4+ T cells sorted from blood. As to subset: CD45RA+ positively selected. The receptors stem from a man aged 25-40 years in good health.

This sequence joins TRBV5-5 and TRBJ1-2; no clear D. Germline lookup yields CDR1 SGHKS and CDR2 YYEKEE (reference sequence). Trimming took off 5 bases at V and 5 bases at J, with 16 bases between the two ends. This CDR3 has 14 amino acids. The CDR3 DNA follows: TGTGCCAGCAGTCTCGACTGGGCGGAATATGGCTACACCTTC. This gives the protein CASSLDWAEYGYTF.

The chain employs TRBV7-7 and TRBJ2-3; D remains unclear. The germline CDR1 and CDR2 sequences are SSHAT and FNYEAQ (reference sequence). The V gene lost 5 bases and the J gene lost 14 bases, with 23 bases spanning the gap. CDR3 size: 14 residues. CDR3 in DNA: TGTGCCAGCAGCCCCAAAGCTACCCGTGGGATAATGTATTTT. Translated: CASSPKATRGIMYF.

The chain joins TRBV4-1 to TRBJ2-3; 7 bases are a match to TRBD1. The CDR3 sequence is 16 residues long. Germline V lookup: CDR1 MGHRA, CDR2 YSYEKL. V shed 0 bases, J shed 6 bases, and the junction held 9 bases outside the gene matches. CDR3 DNA: TGCGCCAGCAGCCAAGACAGGGGGATTCGTAGGGATACGCAGTATTTT. Its protein is CASSQDRGIRRDTQYF.

J is TRBJ1-1 and V is TRBV7-6, with unresolved D. CDR3 length: 9 residues. V was pared by 7 bases and J by 10 bases, with 7 bases between. Germline CDR1 and CDR2: SGHVS and FNYEAQ. The DNA for the CDR3 is TGTGCCAGCATAATGGGAGCTTTCTTT. This sequence encodes CASIMGAFF.

J is TRBJ2-3 and V is TRBV5-4, with D hard to call. CDR3 length: 13 amino acids. Between the trimmed V and J ends, which lost 4 bases and 3 bases, there was a span of 9 bases. Germline-derived CDR1 and CDR2 are SGHNT and YYREEE (reference sequence). CDR3 nucleotide sequence: TGTGCCAGCAGCACAGCTAGAACAGATACGCAGTATTTT. Its translation is CASSTARTDTQYF.

This chain joins TRBV5-6 and TRBJ1-4; no definite D call. V lost 0 bases to trimming and J lost 8 bases, with 8 bases between them. There are 13 residues in the CDR3. In germline, CDR1 is SGHDT, CDR2 YYEEEE. The CDR3 nucleotides are TGTGCCAGCAGCTTGGGGCAGCAGGAAAAACTGTTTTTT. Translated, it gives CASSLGQQEKLFF. Filled out from reference TRBV5-6 and TRBJ1-4, the complete variable domain reads DAGVTQSPTHLIKTRGQQVTLRCSPKSGHDTVSWYQQALGQGPQFIFQYYEEEERQRGNFPDRFSGHQFPNYSSELNVNALLLGDSALYLCASSLGQQEKLFFGSGTQLSVL.

This clone was seen a few times. V usage is TRBV21-1 and J usage is TRBJ2-1. TRBV21-1 is a documented pseudogene. The CDR3 length is 14 residues. Here the CDR3 reads CASSRPWGKNEQFF. The DNA of the CDR3 is TGTGCCAGCAGCAGGCCGTGGGGAAAGAATGAGCAGTTCTTC.

V usage is TRBV19 and J usage is TRBJ1-5; D is uncertain. The V end was cut by 3 bases, the J end by 0 bases, with 15 bases between. CDR1 and CDR2 (germline): LNHDA, SQIVND (reference sequence). The CDR3 covers 17 residues. The CDR3, as DNA: TGTGCCAGTAGTATCTCCTTCGACGTAAATAGCAATCAGCCCCAGCATTTT. It specifies CASSISFDVNSNQPQHF.

The chain joins TRBV10-2 to TRBJ2-1, with 8 positions matching TRBD2. The V gene end was trimmed by 5 bases and the J gene end by 5 bases; junction bases not matched to a gene: 11. CDR1 and CDR2 from the germline V gene are WSHSY and SAAADI. There are 16 residues in the CDR3. CDR3 region: CASSYLGVAGNNEQFF. For the CDR3, the DNA is TGCGCCAGCAGTTACCTCGGGGTAGCGGGGAACAATGAGCAGTTCTTC.

The chain couples TRBV7-6 to TRBJ2-7; D is tentatively TRBD1 or TRBD2 (5 bases each). CDR3 size: 14 residues. Germline loops: CDR1 SGHVS, CDR2 FNYEAQ. Trimming cost V 5 bases and J 0 bases, with 11 bases left between them. CDR3 sequence: CASSRDGFSYEQYF. In DNA form, the CDR3 reads TGTGCCAGCAGCCGGGACGGGTTCTCCTACGAGCAGTACTTC. Filled out from reference TRBV7-6 and TRBJ2-7, the complete variable domain reads GAGVSQSPRYKVTKRGQDVALRCDPISGHVSLYWYRQALGQGPEFLTYFNYEAQQDKSGLPNDRFSAERPEGSISTLTIQRTEQRDSAMYRCASSRDGFSYEQYFGPGTRLTVT.

The sample holds one count of this clone. This chain joins TRBV5-1 and TRBJ2-1, with D perhaps TRBD1 (6 bases). This CDR3 is 16 amino acids long. V lost 5 bases and J lost 5, with 20 bases in between. Germline V lookup: CDR1 SGHRS, CDR2 YFSETQ. CDR3 nucleotides: TGCGCCAGCAGTCACACAGGGAAGGGGTGGGACAATGAGCAGTTCTTC. Protein sequence: CASSHTGKGWDNEQFF. Full variable domain (outside the CDR3, taken from reference TRBV5-1 and TRBJ2-1): KAGVTQTPRYLIKTRGQQVTLSCSPISGHRSVSWYQQTPGQGLQFLFEYFSETQRNKGNFPGRFSGRQFSNSRSEMNVSTLELGDSALYLCASSHTGKGWDNEQFFGPGTRLTVL.

The rearrangement joins TRBV4-3 to TRBJ2-3; 10 bases match TRBD2. There are 17 residues in the CDR3. V lost 4 bases to trimming and J lost 4 bases; unmatched junction nucleotides: 11. CDR1 is LGHNA, CDR2 YSLEER, per germline. CDR3 bases: TGCGCCAGCAGCCGAGGGTATCCTAGCGGGGGCGCAGATACGCAGTATTTT. It encodes CASSRGYPSGGADTQYF.

A note on this clone: Distinct nucleotide sequences in the sample also encode this CDR3. The rearrangement joins TRBV28 to TRBJ1-4; D might be TRBD1 (6 bases). Trimming cost V 5 bases and J 2 bases, with 9 bases left between them. CDR1 and CDR2 (germline): MDHEN, SYDVKM. The length of the CDR3 is 14 residues. The CDR3 here is CASSPGGTNEKLFF. The CDR3, as DNA: TGTGCCAGCAGTCCGGGGGGCACTAATGAAAAACTGTTTTTT.

V is TRBV28 and J is TRBJ2-4; D unclear. From germline, CDR1 is MDHEN and CDR2 SYDVKM. The CDR3 runs to 12 residues. Deletions cut 6 bases from V and 0 bases from J, with 3 bases between. For the CDR3, the DNA is TGTGCCAGCAGCATAGCCAAAAACATTCAGTACTTC. It encodes CASSIAKNIQYF.

The CDR3: CASSPWTSGRVSYEQYF. As DNA, the CDR3 is TGTGCCAGCAGCCCCTGGACTAGCGGGAGGGTCTCCTACGAGCAGTACTTC. The chain uses TRBV7-2 and TRBJ2-7; TRBD2 matches 15 bases. Germline CDR1 SGHTA, CDR2 FQGNSA. The CDR3 extends over 17 amino acids. With V trimmed by 5 bases and J by 0 bases, 5 bases remained unmatched.

The chain uses TRBV28 and TRBJ1-1; possible D gene TRBD1, 6 bases. Trimming took off 6 bases at V and 11 bases at J, with 13 bases between the two ends. Germline-derived CDR1 and CDR2 are MDHEN and SYDVKM. The CDR3 extends over 11 amino acids. The CDR3, as DNA: TGTGCCAGCAGGCCCCGGGACAAGGCTTTCTTT. Protein: CASRPRDKAFF.

The rearrangement links TRBV11-2 to TRBJ2-5; 10 bases line up with TRBD1. Unmatched junction bases numbered 8, after V lost 5 bases and J lost 5 bases. CDR1 and CDR2 from the germline V gene are SGHAT and FQNNGV. This CDR3 region has 15 residues. CDR3 in amino acids: CASSLVGTGVETQYF. The CDR3 bases are TGTGCCAGCAGCCTGGTTGGGACAGGGGTCGAGACCCAGTACTTC.

This chain links TRBV7-6 with TRBJ1-3; 8 positions agree with TRBD1. The CDR3 consists of 17 residues. V lost 1 base to trimming and J lost 3 bases; unmatched junction nucleotides: 8. Germline values: CDR1 SGHVS, CDR2 FNYEAQ. The CDR3 DNA reads TGTGCCAGCAGCTTAGGGTCAGGGGGCGCTTATGGAAACACCATATATTTT. Amino acid sequence: CASSLGSGGAYGNTIYF. Looking up the rest from reference TRBV7-6 and TRBJ1-3 gives the full variable domain: GAGVSQSPRYKVTKRGQDVALRCDPISGHVSLYWYRQALGQGPEFLTYFNYEAQQDKSGLPNDRFSAERPEGSISTLTIQRTEQRDSAMYRCASSLGSGGAYGNTIYFGEGSWLTVV.

The chain carries TRBV11-2 and TRBJ2-1; D remains unclear. Trimming stripped 5 bases from V and 10 bases from J, with 12 bases between. CDR3 size: 12 residues. Germline lookup yields CDR1 SGHAT and CDR2 FQNNGV. CDR3 sequence (DNA): TGTGCCAGCAGCCGCCTGGGCGGCGAGCAGTTCTTC. Translation: CASSRLGGEQFF.

This clone was observed once. The rearrangement uses TRBV7-2 and TRBJ1-5; D call uncertain. The germline V gene has CDR1 SGHTA and CDR2 FQGNSA. Trimming removed 1 base from V and 3 bases from J, with 4 bases in between. CDR3 length: 13 residues. The DNA for the CDR3 is TGTGCCAGCAGCTTAGGGATCAATCAGCCCCAGCATTTT. Protein sequence: CASSLGINQPQHF. Supplemented by reference TRBV7-2 and TRBJ1-5, the full variable domain reads GAGVSQSPSNKVTEKGKDVELRCDPISGHTALYWYRQSLGQGLEFLIYFQGNSAPDKSGLPSDRFSAERTGGSVSTLTIQRTQQEDSAVYLCASSLGINQPQHFGDGTRLSIL.

The chain recombines TRBV29-1 with TRBJ2-5; D unresolved. Trimming cost V 1 base and J 5 bases, with 11 bases left between them. The CDR3 length is 13 residues. The germline gives CDR1 SQVTM, CDR2 ANQGSEA. This CDR3 is CSVEVTVGETQYF. The CDR3, as DNA: TGCAGCGTTGAAGTCACAGTAGGGGAGACCCAGTACTTC. Supplemented by reference TRBV29-1 and TRBJ2-5, the full variable domain reads SAVISQKPSRDICQRGTSLTIQCQVDSQVTMMFWYRQQPGQSLTLIATANQGSEATYESGFVIDKFPISRPNLTFSTLTVSNMSPEDSSIYLCSVEVTVGETQYFGPGTRLLVL.

This clone was picked up one time. The chain is built from TRBV19 and TRBJ1-1; 10 nucleotides align to TRBD1. The CDR3 consists of 16 residues. Trimming at V came to 7 bases and at J to 4 bases, leaving 12 bases not matched to a gene. Germline CDR1 is LNHDA and CDR2 is SQIVND (reference sequence). DNA of the CDR3: TGTGCCAGTACCGAAATCATTGGACAGGGGGGCACTGAAGCTTTCTTT. The encoded protein is CASTEIIGQGGTEAFF. Full variable domain (missing parts from reference TRBV19 and TRBJ1-1): DGGITQSPKYLFRKEGQNVTLSCEQNLNHDAMYWYRQDPGQGLRLIYYSQIVNDFQKGDIAEGYSVSREKKESFPLTVTSAQKNPTAFYLCASTEIIGQGGTEAFFGQGTRLTVV.